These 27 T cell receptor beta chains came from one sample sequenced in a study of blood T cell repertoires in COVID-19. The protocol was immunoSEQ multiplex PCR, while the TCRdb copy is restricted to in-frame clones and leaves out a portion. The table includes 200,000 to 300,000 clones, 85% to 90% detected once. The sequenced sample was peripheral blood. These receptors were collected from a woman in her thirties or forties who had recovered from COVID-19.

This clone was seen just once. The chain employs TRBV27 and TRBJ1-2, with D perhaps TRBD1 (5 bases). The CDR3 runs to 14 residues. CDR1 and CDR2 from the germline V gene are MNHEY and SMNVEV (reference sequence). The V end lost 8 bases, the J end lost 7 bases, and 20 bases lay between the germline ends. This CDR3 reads CASGPWTDGGGYTF. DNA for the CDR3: TGTGCCAGCGGACCATGGACGGACGGGGGTGGCTACACCTTC.

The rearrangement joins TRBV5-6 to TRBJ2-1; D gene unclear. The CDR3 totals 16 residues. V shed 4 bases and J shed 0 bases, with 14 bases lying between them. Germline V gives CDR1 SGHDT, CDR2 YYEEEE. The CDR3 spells CASSPWPASSYNEQFF. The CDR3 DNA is TGTGCCAGCAGCCCCTGGCCCGCTAGCTCCTACAATGAGCAGTTCTTC.

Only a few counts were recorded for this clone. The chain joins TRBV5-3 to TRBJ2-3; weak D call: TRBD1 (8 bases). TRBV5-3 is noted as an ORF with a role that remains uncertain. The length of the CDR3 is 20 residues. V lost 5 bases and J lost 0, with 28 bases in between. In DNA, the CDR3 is TGTGCCAGAAGAACGGACAGGGAAAAGCTAGCGGCACGTAGCACAGATACGCAGTATTTT. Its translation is CARRTDREKLAARSTDTQYF.

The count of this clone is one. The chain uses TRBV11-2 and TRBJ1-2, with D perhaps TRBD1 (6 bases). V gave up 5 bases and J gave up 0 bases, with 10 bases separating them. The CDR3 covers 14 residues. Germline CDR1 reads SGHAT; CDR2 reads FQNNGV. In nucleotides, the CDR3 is TGTGCCAGCAGCCCAGGGGTGGCTAACTATGGCTACACCTTC. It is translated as CASSPGVANYGYTF.

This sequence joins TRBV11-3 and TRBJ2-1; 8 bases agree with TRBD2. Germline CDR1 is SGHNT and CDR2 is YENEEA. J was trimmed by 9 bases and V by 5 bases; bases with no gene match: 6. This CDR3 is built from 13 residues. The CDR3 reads CASSPGLAGEQFF. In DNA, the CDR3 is TGTGCCAGCAGCCCCGGACTAGCAGGTGAGCAGTTCTTC. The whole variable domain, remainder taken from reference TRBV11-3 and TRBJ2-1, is EAGVVQSPRYKIIEKKQPVAFWCNPISGHNTLYWYLQNLGQGPELLIRYENEEAVDDSQLPKDRFSAERLKGVDSTLKIQPAELGDSAVYLCASSPGLAGEQFFGPGTRLTVL.

DNA of the CDR3: TGTGCCAGCAGCAAAGAGGGAGCCTTGGCGGGGCCTGGCGATGAGCAGTTCTTC. It is translated as CASSKEGALAGPGDEQFF. This chain joins TRBV21-1 and TRBJ2-1; whether TRBD2, the table's D call, matches the DNA was not checked. TRBV21-1 is reported as a pseudogene. This CDR3 is 18 amino acids long.

In nucleotides, the CDR3 is TGTGCCACCAGCACTGCTCGGGCGGCGGGCTATGGCTACACCTTC. Encoded protein: CATSTARAAGYGYTF. The chain couples TRBV15 to TRBJ1-2; D gene ambiguous. Trimming stripped 4 bases from V and 4 bases from J, with 16 bases between. The CDR3 runs to 15 residues. In germline, CDR1 is LNHNV, CDR2 YYDKDF (reference sequence).

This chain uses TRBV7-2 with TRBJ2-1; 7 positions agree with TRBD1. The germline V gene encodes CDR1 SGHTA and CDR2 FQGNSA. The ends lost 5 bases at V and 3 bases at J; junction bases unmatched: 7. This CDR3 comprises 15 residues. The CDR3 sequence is CASSPRTGVYNEQFF. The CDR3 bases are TGTGCCAGCAGCCCACGGACAGGAGTCTACAATGAGCAGTTCTTC. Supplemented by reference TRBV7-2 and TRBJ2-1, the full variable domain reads GAGVSQSPSNKVTEKGKDVELRCDPISGHTALYWYRQSLGQGLEFLIYFQGNSAPDKSGLPSDRFSAERTGGSVSTLTIQRTQQEDSAVYLCASSPRTGVYNEQFFGPGTRLTVL.

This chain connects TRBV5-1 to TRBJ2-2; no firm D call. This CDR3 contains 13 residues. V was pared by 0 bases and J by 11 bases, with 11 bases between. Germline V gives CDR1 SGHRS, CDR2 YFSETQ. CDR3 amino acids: CASSLAPRQELFF. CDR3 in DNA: TGCGCCAGCAGCTTGGCACCCAGGCAAGAGCTGTTTTTT.

This CDR3 reads CASSSPTGKGLAGGLGEQFF. In DNA form, the CDR3 reads TGTGCCAGCAGTTCCCCGACAGGGAAAGGGCTAGCGGGAGGGCTTGGTGAGCAGTTCTTC. The V and J genes are TRBV6-2 or TRBV6-3 and TRBJ2-1; 12 nucleotides align to TRBD2. Per germline, CDR1 MNHEY and CDR2 SVGEGT. The CDR3 covers 20 residues. The V and J ends lost 4 bases and 9 bases, in that order; junction bases with no gene match: 22.

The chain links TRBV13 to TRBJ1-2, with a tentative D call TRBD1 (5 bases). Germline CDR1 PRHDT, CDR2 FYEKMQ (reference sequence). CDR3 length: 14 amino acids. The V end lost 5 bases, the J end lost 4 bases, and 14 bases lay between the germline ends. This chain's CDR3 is CASSIQGGSYGYTF. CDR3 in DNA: TGTGCCAGCAGCATTCAGGGCGGATCCTATGGCTACACCTTC.

CDR3 region: CASSPGPGGNTEAFF. Written as DNA, the CDR3 is TGTGCCAGCTCACCAGGCCCCGGGGGGAACACTGAAGCTTTCTTT. The V gene is TRBV18, the J gene TRBJ1-1, with D maybe TRBD1 (5 bases). The V end was cut by 2 bases, the J end by 1 base, with 11 bases between. Germline loops: CDR1 KGHSH, CDR2 LQKENI. The CDR3 is made up of 15 amino acids.

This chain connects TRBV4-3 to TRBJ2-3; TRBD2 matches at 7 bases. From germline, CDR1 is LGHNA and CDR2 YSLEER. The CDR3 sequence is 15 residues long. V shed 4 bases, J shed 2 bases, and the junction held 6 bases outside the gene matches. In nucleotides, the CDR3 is TGCGCCAGCAGCCCCGGGGAGGGGCACACAGATACGCAGTATTTT. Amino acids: CASSPGEGHTDTQYF.

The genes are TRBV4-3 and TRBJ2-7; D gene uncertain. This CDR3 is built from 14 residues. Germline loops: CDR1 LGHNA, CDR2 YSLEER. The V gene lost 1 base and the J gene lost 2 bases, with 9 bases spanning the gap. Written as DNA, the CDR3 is TGCGCCAGCAGCCAAGGGGCAGGAACCTACGAGCAGTACTTC. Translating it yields CASSQGAGTYEQYF.

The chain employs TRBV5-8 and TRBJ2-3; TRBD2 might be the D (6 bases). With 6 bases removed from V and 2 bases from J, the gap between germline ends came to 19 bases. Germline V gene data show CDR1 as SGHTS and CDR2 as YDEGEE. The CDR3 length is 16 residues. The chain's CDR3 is CASTPREFLSTDTQYF. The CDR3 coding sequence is TGTGCCAGCACCCCCCGGGAGTTTTTGTCCACAGATACGCAGTATTTT.

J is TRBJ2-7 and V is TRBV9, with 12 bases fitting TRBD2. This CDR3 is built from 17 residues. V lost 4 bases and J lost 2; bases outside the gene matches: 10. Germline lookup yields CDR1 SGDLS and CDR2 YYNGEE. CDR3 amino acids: CASSRGASGRVAYEQYF. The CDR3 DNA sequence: TGTGCCAGCAGCCGGGGGGCTAGCGGGAGGGTCGCCTACGAGCAGTACTTC.

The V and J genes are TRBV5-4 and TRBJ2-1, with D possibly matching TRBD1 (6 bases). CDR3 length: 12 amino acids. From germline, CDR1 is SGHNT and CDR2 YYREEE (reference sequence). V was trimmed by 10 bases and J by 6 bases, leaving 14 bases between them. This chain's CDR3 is CAGGLGGNEQFF. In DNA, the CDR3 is TGTGCCGGGGGCCTAGGAGGCAATGAGCAGTTCTTC.

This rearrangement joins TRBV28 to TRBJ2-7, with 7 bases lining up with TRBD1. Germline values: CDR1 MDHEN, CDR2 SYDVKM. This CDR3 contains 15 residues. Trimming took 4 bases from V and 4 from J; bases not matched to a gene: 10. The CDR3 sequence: CASSSIPGGPYEQYF. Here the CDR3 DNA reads TGTGCCAGCAGTTCCATCCCAGGGGGACCTTACGAGCAGTACTTC.

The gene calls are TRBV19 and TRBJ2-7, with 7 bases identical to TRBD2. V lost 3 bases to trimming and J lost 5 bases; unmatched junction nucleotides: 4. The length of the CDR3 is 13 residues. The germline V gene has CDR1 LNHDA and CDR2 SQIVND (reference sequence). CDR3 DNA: TGTGCCAGTAGTATCGGTGGGGGGGACGAGCAGTACTTC. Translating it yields CASSIGGGDEQYF.

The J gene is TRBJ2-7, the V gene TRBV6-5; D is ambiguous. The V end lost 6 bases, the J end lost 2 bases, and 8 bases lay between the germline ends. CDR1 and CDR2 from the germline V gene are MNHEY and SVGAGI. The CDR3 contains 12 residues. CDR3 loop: CASSRRTYEQYF. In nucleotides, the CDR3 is TGTGCCAGCAGCCGCAGGACCTACGAGCAGTACTTC.

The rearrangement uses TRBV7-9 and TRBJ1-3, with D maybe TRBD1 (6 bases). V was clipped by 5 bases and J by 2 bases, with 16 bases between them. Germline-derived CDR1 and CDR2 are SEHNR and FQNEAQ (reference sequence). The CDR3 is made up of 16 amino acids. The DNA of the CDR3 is TGTGCCAGCAGCCCCCTGGGGGCAGGCGCTGGAAACACCATATATTTT. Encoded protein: CASSPLGAGAGNTIYF.

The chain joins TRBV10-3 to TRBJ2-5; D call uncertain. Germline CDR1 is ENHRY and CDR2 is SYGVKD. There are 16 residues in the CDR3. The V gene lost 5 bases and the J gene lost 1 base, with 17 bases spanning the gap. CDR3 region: CAISISSDPSQETQYF. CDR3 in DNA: TGTGCCATCAGTATCTCGAGCGACCCTTCCCAAGAGACCCAGTACTTC.

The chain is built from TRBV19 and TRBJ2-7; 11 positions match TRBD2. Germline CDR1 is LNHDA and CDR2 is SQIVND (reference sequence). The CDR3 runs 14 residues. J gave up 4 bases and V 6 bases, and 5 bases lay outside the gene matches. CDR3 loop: CASRTSGSSYEQYF. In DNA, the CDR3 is TGTGCCAGTAGAACTAGCGGGAGCAGTTACGAGCAGTACTTC.

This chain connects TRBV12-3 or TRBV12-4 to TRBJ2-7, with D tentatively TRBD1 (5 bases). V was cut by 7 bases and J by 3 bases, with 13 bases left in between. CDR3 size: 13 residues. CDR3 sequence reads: CASTPGSNYEQYF. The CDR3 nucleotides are TGTGCCAGCACCCCAGGGTCCAACTACGAGCAGTACTTC.

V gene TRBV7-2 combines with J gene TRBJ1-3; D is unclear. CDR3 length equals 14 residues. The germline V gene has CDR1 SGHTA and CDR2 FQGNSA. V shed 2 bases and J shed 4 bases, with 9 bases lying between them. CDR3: CASSLSAAGNTIYF. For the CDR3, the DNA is TGTGCCAGCAGCTTATCGGCGGCCGGAAACACCATATATTTT.

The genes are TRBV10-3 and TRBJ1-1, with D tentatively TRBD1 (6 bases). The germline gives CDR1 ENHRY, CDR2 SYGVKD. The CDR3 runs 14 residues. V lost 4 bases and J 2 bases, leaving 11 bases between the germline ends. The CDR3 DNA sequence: TGTGCCATCAGTGTGGGGGGGGCAAACACTGAAGCTTTCTTT. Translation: CAISVGGANTEAFF.

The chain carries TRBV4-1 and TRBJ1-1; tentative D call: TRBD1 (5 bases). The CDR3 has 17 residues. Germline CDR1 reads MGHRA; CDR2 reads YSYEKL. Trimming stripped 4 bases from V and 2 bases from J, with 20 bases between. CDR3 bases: TGCGCCAGCAGCCCGCGGGGCCCACAGGAGAGAAACACTGAAGCTTTCTTT. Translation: CASSPRGPQERNTEAFF.